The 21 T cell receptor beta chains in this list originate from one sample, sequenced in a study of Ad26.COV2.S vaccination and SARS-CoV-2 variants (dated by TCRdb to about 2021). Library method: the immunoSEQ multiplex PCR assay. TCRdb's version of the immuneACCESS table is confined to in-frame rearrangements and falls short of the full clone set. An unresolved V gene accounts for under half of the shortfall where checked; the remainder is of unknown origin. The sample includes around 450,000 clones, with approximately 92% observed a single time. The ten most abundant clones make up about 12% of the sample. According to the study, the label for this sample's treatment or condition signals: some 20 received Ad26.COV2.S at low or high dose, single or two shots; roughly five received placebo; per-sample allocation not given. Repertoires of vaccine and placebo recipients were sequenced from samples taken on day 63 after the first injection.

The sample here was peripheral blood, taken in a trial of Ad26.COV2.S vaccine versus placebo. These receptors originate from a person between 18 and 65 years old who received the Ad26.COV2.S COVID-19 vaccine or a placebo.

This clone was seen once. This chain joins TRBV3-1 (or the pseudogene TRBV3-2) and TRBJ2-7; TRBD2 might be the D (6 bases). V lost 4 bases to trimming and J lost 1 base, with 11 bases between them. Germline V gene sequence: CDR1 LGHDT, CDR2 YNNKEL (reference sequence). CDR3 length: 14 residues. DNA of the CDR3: TGTGCCAGCAGCCCTATCCTAGCGTCCTACGAGCAGTACTTC. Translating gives CASSPILASYEQYF.

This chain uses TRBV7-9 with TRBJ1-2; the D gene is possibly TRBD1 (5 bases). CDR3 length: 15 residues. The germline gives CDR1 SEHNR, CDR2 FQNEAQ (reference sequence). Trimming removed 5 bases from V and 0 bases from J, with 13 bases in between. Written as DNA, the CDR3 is TGTGCCAGCAGCCCGAACAGGCGAACTAACTATGGCTACACCTTC. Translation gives CASSPNRRTNYGYTF.

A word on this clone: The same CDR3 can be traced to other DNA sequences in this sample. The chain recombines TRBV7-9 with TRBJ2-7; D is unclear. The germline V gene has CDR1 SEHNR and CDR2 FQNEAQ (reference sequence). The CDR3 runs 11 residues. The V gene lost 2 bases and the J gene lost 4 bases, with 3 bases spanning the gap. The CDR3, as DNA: TGTGCCAGCAGCTTATCTTACGAGCAGTACTTC. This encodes CASSLSYEQYF.

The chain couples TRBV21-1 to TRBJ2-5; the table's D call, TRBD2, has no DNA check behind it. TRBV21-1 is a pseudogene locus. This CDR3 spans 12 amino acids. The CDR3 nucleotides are TGTGCCAGCAGCTCAAACTGGGAGACCCAGTACTTC. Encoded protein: CASSSNWETQYF.

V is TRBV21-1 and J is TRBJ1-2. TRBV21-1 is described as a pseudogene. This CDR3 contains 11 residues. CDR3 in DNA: TGTGCCCAGTGGCCTATATTAAGGTGCACCTTC. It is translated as CAQWPILRCTF.

This chain's CDR3 is CASSWTGPQREQYF. CDR3 bases: TGTGCCAGCTCCTGGACAGGGCCTCAAAGAGAGCAGTACTTC. The J gene is TRBJ2-7, the V gene TRBV27, with 8 bases aligning to TRBD1. Per germline, CDR1 MNHEY and CDR2 SMNVEV (reference sequence). The CDR3 is 14 residues long. The V segment lost 8 bases and the J segment 7 bases; nucleotides outside the gene matches: 13.

The CDR3 reads CASSSGQGEETQYF. The CDR3 coding sequence is TGTGCCAGCAGCTCGGGACAGGGGGAAGAGACCCAGTACTTC. The chain carries TRBV5-5 and TRBJ2-5; 11 positions match TRBD1. Losses at the gene ends were 3 bases for V and 3 bases for J; bases not matched to a gene: 1. This CDR3 contains 14 residues. The germline gives CDR1 SGHKS, CDR2 YYEKEE (reference sequence).

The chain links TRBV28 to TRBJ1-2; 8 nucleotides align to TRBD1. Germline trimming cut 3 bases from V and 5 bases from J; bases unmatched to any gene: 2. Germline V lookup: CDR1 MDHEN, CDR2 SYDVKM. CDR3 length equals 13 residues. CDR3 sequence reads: CASSLQGAYGYTF. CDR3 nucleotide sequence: TGTGCCAGCAGTTTGCAGGGGGCATATGGCTACACCTTC.

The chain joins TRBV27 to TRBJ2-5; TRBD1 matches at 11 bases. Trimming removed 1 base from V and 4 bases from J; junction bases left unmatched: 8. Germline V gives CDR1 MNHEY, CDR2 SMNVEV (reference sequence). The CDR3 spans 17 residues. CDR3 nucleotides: TGTGCCAGCAGTTTATTTGGACAGGGGGCCTGGGGAGAGACCCAGTACTTC. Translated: CASSLFGQGAWGETQYF.

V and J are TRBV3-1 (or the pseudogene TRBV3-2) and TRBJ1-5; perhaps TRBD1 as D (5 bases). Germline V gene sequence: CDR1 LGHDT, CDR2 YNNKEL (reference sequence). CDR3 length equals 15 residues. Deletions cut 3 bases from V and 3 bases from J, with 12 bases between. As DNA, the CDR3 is TGTGCCAGCAGCCAGAGAGGGGCAGTCAATCAGCCCCAGCATTTT. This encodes CASSQRGAVNQPQHF.

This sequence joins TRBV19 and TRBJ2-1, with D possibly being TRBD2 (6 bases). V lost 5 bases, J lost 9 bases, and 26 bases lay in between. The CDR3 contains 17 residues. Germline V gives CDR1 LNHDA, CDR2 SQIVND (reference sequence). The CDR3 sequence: CASSARLVSVTHGEQFF. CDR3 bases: TGTGCCAGTAGTGCCCGACTAGTCTCGGTAACACACGGTGAGCAGTTCTTC. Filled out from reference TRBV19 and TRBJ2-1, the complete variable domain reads DGGITQSPKYLFRKEGQNVTLSCEQNLNHDAMYWYRQDPGQGLRLIYYSQIVNDFQKGDIAEGYSVSREKKESFPLTVTSAQKNPTAFYLCASSARLVSVTHGEQFFGPGTRLTVL.

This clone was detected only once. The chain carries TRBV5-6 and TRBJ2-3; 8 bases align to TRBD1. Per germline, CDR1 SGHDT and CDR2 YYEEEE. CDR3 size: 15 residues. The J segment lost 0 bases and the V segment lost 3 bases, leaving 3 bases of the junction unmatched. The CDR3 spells CASSSGQGSTDTQYF. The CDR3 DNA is TGTGCCAGCAGCTCCGGACAGGGAAGCACAGATACGCAGTATTTT.

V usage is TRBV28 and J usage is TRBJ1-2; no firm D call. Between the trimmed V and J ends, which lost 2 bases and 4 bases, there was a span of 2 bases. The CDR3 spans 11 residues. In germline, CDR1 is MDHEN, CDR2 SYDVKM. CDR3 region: CASSLAYGYTF. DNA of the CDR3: TGTGCCAGCAGTTTAGCCTATGGCTACACCTTC.

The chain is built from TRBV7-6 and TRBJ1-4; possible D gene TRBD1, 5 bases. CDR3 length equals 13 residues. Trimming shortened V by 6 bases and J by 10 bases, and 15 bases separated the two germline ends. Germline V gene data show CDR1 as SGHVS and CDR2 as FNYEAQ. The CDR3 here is CASSSRGSGKLFF. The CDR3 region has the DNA TGTGCCAGCAGTTCTAGGGGTTCCGGAAAACTGTTTTTT.

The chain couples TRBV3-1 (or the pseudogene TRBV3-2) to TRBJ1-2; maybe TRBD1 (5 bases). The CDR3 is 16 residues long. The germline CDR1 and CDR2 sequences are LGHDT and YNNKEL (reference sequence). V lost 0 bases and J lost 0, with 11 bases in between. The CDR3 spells CASSQEGTVANYGYTF. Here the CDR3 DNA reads TGTGCCAGCAGCCAAGAAGGGACGGTAGCTAACTATGGCTACACCTTC.

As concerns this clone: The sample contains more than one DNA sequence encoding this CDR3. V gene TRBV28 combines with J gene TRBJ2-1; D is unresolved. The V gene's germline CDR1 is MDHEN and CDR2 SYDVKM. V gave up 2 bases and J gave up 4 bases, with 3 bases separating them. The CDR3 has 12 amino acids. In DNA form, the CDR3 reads TGTGCCAGCAGTTTACGGTACAATGAGCAGTTCTTC. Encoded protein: CASSLRYNEQFF.

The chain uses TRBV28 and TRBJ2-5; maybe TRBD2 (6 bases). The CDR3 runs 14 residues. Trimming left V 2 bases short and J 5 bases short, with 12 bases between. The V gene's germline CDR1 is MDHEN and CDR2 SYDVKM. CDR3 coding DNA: TGTGCCAGCAGTTTAGGGGCGGCGGGGGAGACCCAGTACTTC. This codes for CASSLGAAGETQYF.

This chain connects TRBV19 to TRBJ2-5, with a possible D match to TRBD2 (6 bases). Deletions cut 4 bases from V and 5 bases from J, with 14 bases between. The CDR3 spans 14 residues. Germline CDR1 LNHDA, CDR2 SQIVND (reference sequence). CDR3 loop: CASSRDLAMETQYF. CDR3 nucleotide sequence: TGTGCCAGTAGTAGGGACTTGGCAATGGAGACCCAGTACTTC.

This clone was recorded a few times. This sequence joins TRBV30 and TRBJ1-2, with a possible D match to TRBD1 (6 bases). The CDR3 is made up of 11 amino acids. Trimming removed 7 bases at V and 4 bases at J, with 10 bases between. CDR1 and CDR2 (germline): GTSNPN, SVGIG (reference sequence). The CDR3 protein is CALGHIYGYTF. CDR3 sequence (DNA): TGTGCCTTGGGACATATCTATGGCTACACCTTC.

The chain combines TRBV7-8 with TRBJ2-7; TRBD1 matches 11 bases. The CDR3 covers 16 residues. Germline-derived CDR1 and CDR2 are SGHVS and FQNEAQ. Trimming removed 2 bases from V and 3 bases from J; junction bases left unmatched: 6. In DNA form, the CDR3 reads TGTGCCAGCAGCTTATTACCGGGACAGGGGGTCTACGAGCAGTACTTC. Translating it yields CASSLLPGQGVYEQYF.

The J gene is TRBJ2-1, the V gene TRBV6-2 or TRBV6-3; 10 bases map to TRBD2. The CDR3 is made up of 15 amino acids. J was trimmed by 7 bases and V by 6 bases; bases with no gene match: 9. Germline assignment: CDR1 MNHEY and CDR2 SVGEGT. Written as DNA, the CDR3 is TGTGCCAGCAGCCGGGGACTAGCGCGGGAAAATGAGCAGTTCTTC. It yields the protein CASSRGLARENEQFF.